These 14 T cell receptor beta chains share one sample of origin, sequenced in a study of cytomegalovirus exposure and HLA in healthy donors. In the PCR, 60 Vbeta and 13 Jbeta primers were used. Sequencing was performed with immunoSEQ multiplex PCR; in TCRdb, only in-frame clones are kept and a portion is missing. The table records about 170,000 clones, roughly four fifths of them present only once. What was sequenced was PBMCs. The origin of the receptors is a woman in her fifties or sixties in good health and CMV-seropositive.

The chain has TRBV27 and TRBJ2-1; the match to TRBD1 covers 10 bases. CDR1 is MNHEY, CDR2 SMNVEV, per germline (reference sequence). V shed 2 bases, J shed 6 bases, and the junction held 7 bases outside the gene matches. CDR3 length: 16 residues. CDR3 sequence reads: CASSLDRTGGVNEQFF. The CDR3 nucleotides read TGTGCCAGCAGTTTAGATCGGACAGGGGGAGTCAATGAGCAGTTCTTC.

This clone was counted a single time. This CDR3 reads CASSPRAGGTGELFF. As DNA, the CDR3 is TGTGCCAGCAGCCCTAGAGCGGGGGGCACCGGGGAGCTGTTTTTT. The chain has TRBV11-2 and TRBJ2-2, with TRBD2 matching 9 bases. The CDR3 runs 15 residues. Germline V gene data show CDR1 as SGHAT and CDR2 as FQNNGV. The trim removed 5 bases at V and 4 bases at J, leaving 5 bases unmatched. Drawing the rest from reference TRBV11-2 and TRBJ2-2, the complete variable domain is EAGVAQSPRYKIIEKRQSVAFWCNPISGHATLYWYQQILGQGPKLLIQFQNNGVVDDSQLPKDRFSAERLKGVDSTLKIQPAKLEDSAVYLCASSPRAGGTGELFFGEGSRLTVL.

In this sample, this clone turned up once. This chain connects TRBV25-1 to TRBJ2-2; TRBD2 agrees at 7 bases. The V gene end was trimmed by 6 bases and the J gene end by 3 bases; junction bases not matched to a gene: 7. In germline, CDR1 is MGHDK, CDR2 SYGVNS. This CDR3 comprises 15 residues. As DNA, the CDR3 is TGTGCCAGCAGCTTAAGCGGGACCGACACCGGGGAGCTGTTTTTT. This translates into CASSLSGTDTGELFF.

This chain joins TRBV5-1 and TRBJ2-1; 9 nucleotides align to TRBD1. CDR3 size: 15 residues. CDR1 is SGHRS and CDR2 is YFSETQ in the germline V gene. The trim removed 0 bases at V and 9 bases at J, leaving 7 bases unmatched. DNA for the CDR3: TGCGCCAGCAGCTTGGAGGGACAGGGTTCTGGTGAGCAGTTCTTC. This codes for CASSLEGQGSGEQFF.

This clone was observed a single time. J is TRBJ1-1 and V is TRBV27; 9 bases map to TRBD1. Germline lookup yields CDR1 MNHEY and CDR2 SMNVEV (reference sequence). J gave up 4 bases and V 2 bases, and 20 bases lay outside the gene matches. The CDR3 has 20 amino acids. The CDR3: CASSLEPRRTGAATSTEAFF. The CDR3 DNA is TGTGCCAGCAGTTTAGAGCCGCGGAGGACAGGGGCCGCAACTTCCACTGAAGCTTTCTTT.

A few counts support this clone. The chain is built from TRBV27 and TRBJ1-2; D not certain. Per the germline V gene, CDR1 is MNHEY and CDR2 is SMNVEV (reference sequence). V was trimmed by 0 bases and J by 4 bases, leaving 12 bases between them. CDR3 length: 15 amino acids. The CDR3 is CASSLSVGGSYGYTF. The CDR3 nucleotides read TGTGCCAGCAGTTTATCAGTTGGCGGGAGCTATGGCTACACCTTC.

The chain has TRBV30 and TRBJ2-3, with D possibly matching TRBD1 (6 bases). The CDR3 is made up of 16 amino acids. The ends were cut back, 1 base at V and 2 bases at J, with 16 bases in the middle. The germline V gene encodes CDR1 GTSNPN and CDR2 SVGIG (reference sequence). The CDR3 here is CAWSGFSGAYTDTQYF. In nucleotides, the CDR3 is TGTGCCTGGAGTGGCTTCTCAGGGGCCTACACAGATACGCAGTATTTT.

This clone was seen only a few times. V is TRBV6-5 and J is TRBJ1-1; 10 positions match TRBD1. Germline CDR1 is MNHEY and CDR2 is SVGAGI. Trimming at V came to 5 bases and at J to 5 bases, leaving 8 bases not matched to a gene. The CDR3 has 15 residues. The CDR3 reads CASSGRGQGSTEAFF. The CDR3 region has the DNA TGTGCCAGCAGTGGGAGGGGACAGGGGAGTACTGAAGCTTTCTTT.

V gene TRBV5-6 combines with J gene TRBJ2-7, with 8 bases fitting TRBD2. There are 15 residues in the CDR3. Germline-derived CDR1 and CDR2 are SGHDT and YYEEEE. The trim removed 7 bases at V and 0 bases at J, leaving 9 bases unmatched. The CDR3 is CASSDSGAFSYEQYF. Here the CDR3 DNA reads TGTGCCAGCTCGGATAGCGGGGCATTCTCCTACGAGCAGTACTTC. Full variable domain (missing parts from reference TRBV5-6 and TRBJ2-7): DAGVTQSPTHLIKTRGQQVTLRCSPKSGHDTVSWYQQALGQGPQFIFQYYEEEERQRGNFPDRFSGHQFPNYSSELNVNALLLGDSALYLCASSDSGAFSYEQYFGPGTRLTVT.

The chain is built from TRBV18 and TRBJ2-2; 8 bases line up with TRBD1. Trimming removed 1 base from V and 6 bases from J; junction bases left unmatched: 4. CDR1 is KGHSH, CDR2 LQKENI, per germline. The CDR3 contains 15 residues. CDR3 sequence (DNA): TGTGCCAGCTCACCACAGGGACAGGTCCCCGGGGAGCTGTTTTTT. Protein sequence: CASSPQGQVPGELFF.

The gene calls are TRBV4-1 and TRBJ2-2; tentatively, D is TRBD1 (6 bases). The ends were cut back, 1 base at V and 6 bases at J, with 18 bases in the middle. CDR3 size: 17 residues. Germline CDR1 reads MGHRA; CDR2 reads YSYEKL. The CDR3 sequence: CASSQVMGQGIAGELFF. DNA of the CDR3: TGCGCCAGCAGCCAAGTCATGGGTCAGGGGATTGCCGGGGAGCTGTTTTTT.

This rearrangement joins TRBV5-1 to TRBJ1-1; possibly TRBD1 for D (5 bases). This CDR3 has 15 amino acids. Germline V gene data show CDR1 as SGHRS and CDR2 as YFSETQ. Trimming removed 10 bases at V and 6 bases at J, with 25 bases between. This CDR3 reads CASAETGGGSAEAFF. CDR3 DNA sequence: TGCGCCTCAGCAGAAACCGGGGGGGGGAGTGCTGAAGCTTTCTTT.

The chain combines TRBV7-9 with TRBJ1-1, with unresolved D. The CDR3 runs 13 residues. V was shortened by 6 bases and J by 7 bases, with 15 bases between the two germline ends. Germline values: CDR1 SEHNR, CDR2 FQNEAQ (reference sequence). The CDR3 DNA reads as TGTGCCAGCAGGCCCGGACTAAAGGGTGAAGCTTTCTTT. Its translation is CASRPGLKGEAFF.

J is TRBJ2-7 and V is TRBV7-8; perhaps TRBD2 as D (6 bases). Trimming left V 2 bases short and J 5 bases short, with 16 bases between. Germline V gives CDR1 SGHVS, CDR2 FQNEAQ. The CDR3 contains 15 residues. This chain's CDR3 is CASSLSGTPIDEQYF. CDR3 sequence (DNA): TGTGCCAGCAGCTTATCCGGGACTCCCATCGACGAGCAGTACTTC.